This TCR beta chain comes out of a study of shared clonotypes between healthy human individuals. The naive CD8 population came from CD45RO-negative cells selected for CCR7, without terminally differentiated effector memory CD45RA+ cells. Study conclusions and caveats: The rarefaction results pointed to incomplete sorted-subset sequencing despite large depth.

The CDR3 totals 16 residues. CDR1 is MDHEN and CDR2 is SYDVKM in the germline V gene. Trimming shortened V by 6 bases and J by 0 bases, and 15 bases separated the two germline ends. Profiled with immunoSEQ multiplex PCR; TCRdb holds only in-frame clones, not every one. Of about 1.9 million clones listed, around 95% are singletons. On this clone: Its specificity is not known.

The TCR originated in a man younger than 30 in good health. Some clones in this sample may be carry-over from other donors' samples. Sequences were obtained from naive CD8+ T cells from PBMCs. The rearrangement joins TRBV28 to TRBJ1-3; D not resolved. The CDR3 region has the DNA TGTGCCAGCAGCAAGCGCGACGGGAGCTCTGGAAACACCATATATTTT. Protein product: CASSKRDGSSGNTIYF.